The text below deals with one TCR beta chain. The data stem from a study of T cell changes during pregnancy in multiple sclerosis. The table came from immunoSEQ multiplex PCR; TCRdb's copy has only in-frame clones and leaves some out. The sample has 45,000 to 65,000 clones; about 90% are singletons. This TCR derives from a female donor with multiple sclerosis, enrolled in a pregnancy study. The sequencing used CD4+ T cells from peripheral blood mononuclear cells, collected in the third trimester of pregnancy.

CDR3 sequence (DNA): TGTGCCAGCAGTCAAGGACAGCTATTCTTCGGCGGGGAGCTGTTTTTT. Translation: CASSQGQLFFGGELFF. J is TRBJ2-2 and V is TRBV7-6; TRBD1 is a possible D gene (6 bases). Trimming removed 6 bases from V and 7 bases from J, with 21 bases in between. This CDR3 has 16 residues. The germline V gene has CDR1 SGHVS and CDR2 FNYEAQ.